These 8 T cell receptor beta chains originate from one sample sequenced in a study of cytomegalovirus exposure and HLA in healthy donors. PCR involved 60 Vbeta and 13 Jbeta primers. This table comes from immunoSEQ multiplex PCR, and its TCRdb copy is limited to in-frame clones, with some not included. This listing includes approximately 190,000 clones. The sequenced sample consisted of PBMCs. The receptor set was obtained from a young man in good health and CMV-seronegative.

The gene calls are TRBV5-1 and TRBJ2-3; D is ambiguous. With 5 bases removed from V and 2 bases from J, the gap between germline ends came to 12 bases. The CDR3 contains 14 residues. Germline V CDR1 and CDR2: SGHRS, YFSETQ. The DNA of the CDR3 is TGCGCCAGCAGGAAAGCCCCTACCACAGATACGCAGTATTTT. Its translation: CASRKAPTTDTQYF. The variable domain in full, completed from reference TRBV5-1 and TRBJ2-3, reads KAGVTQTPRYLIKTRGQQVTLSCSPISGHRSVSWYQQTPGQGLQFLFEYFSETQRNKGNFPGRFSGRQFSNSRSEMNVSTLELGDSALYLCASRKAPTTDTQYFGPGTRLTVL.

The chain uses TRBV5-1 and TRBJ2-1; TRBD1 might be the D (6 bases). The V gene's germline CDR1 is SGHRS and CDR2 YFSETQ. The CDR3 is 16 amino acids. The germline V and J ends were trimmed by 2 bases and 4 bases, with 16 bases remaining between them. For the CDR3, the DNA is TGCGCCAGCAGCTTACCATTCAGGGGCCCTTACAATGAGCAGTTCTTC. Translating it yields CASSLPFRGPYNEQFF.

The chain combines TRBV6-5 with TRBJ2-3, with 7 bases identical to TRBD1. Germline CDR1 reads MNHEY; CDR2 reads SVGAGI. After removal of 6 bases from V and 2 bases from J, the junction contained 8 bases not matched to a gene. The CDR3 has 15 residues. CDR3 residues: CASRYRGQPTDTQYF. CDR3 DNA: TGTGCCAGCAGGTACAGGGGTCAGCCCACAGATACGCAGTATTTT.

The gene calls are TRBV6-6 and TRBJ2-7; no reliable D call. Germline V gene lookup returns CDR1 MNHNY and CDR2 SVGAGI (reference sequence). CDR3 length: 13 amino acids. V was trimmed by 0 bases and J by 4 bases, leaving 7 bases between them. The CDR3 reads CASSYSGVYEQYF. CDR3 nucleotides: TGTGCCAGCAGTTACTCAGGAGTATACGAGCAGTACTTC.

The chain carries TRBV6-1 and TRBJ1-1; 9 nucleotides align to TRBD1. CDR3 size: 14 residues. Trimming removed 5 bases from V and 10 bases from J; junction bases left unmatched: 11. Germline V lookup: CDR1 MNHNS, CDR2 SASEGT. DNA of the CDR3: TGTGCCAGCAGTCCCGGGACAGGGTCTCAGGGAGCTTTCTTT. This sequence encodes CASSPGTGSQGAFF.

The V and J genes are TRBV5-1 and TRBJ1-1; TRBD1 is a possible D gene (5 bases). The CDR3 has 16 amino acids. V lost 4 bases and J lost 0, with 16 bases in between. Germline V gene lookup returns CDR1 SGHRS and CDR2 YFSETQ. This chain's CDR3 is CASSGGAGPMNTEAFF. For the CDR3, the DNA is TGCGCCAGCAGCGGTGGGGCCGGCCCAATGAACACTGAAGCTTTCTTT.

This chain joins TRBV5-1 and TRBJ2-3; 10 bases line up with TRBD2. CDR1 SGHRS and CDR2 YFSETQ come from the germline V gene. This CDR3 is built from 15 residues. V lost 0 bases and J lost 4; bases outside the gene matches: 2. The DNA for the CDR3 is TGCGCCAGCAGCTTGGCGCTAGCGGGAGCAGATACGCAGTATTTT. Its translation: CASSLALAGADTQYF.

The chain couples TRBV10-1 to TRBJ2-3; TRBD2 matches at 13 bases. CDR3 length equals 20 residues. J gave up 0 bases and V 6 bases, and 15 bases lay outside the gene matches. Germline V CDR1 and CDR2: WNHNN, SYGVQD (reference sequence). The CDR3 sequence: CASRDFSGLAGPKSTDTQYF. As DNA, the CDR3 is TGCGCCAGCAGAGACTTTTCGGGACTAGCGGGACCCAAGAGCACAGATACGCAGTATTTT.